Listed below are T cell receptor beta chains from one sample, sequenced in a study of OX40 agonist ivuxolimab in advanced cancers. Here immunoSEQ multiplex PCR was the method, and the copy in TCRdb shows in-frame clones only, minus some. The data contain 82,000 or so clones, around 85% of them singletons. The specimen was CD4+ or CD8+ T cells sorted from blood, collected in a trial of the OX40 agonist ivuxolimab. These receptors all come from an adult with an advanced solid tumor such as melanoma, head and neck, liver or kidney cancer. CDR3s include the opening cysteine and the closing phenylalanine or tryptophan. The order of the fields is D gene, J gene, clone size, V gene, CDR3 DNA, CDR3 protein. The D gene is left open where the match is weak. Where a row states a size, it is once, few, many or the class of an expanded clone; other rows omit it.

D: -
J: TRBJ2-2
size: -
V: TRBV7-9
DNA: TGTGCCAGCAGAGCCAAGGTGGGGGACACTACCGGGGAGCTGTTTTTT
CDR3: CASRAKVGDTTGELFF

D: -
J: TRBJ1-5
size: -
V: TRBV30
DNA: TGTGCCTGGAGCCGAGGGAGCAATCAGCCCCAGCATTTT
CDR3: CAWSRGSNQPQHF

D: -
J: TRBJ1-3
size: -
V: TRBV19
DNA: TGTGCCAGTAGTATCGGAGCAGGGCCTGGAAACACCATATATTTT
CDR3: CASSIGAGPGNTIYF

D: TRBD1
J: TRBJ2-3
size: -
V: TRBV9
DNA: TGTGCCAGCAGCGTACTACAGGGGTCAAGCACAGATACGCAGTATTTT
CDR3: CASSVLQGSSTDTQYF

D: -
J: TRBJ2-7
size: -
V: TRBV19
DNA: TGTGCCAGTAGTCCGCGGCCGGTTACATCCTACGAGCAGTACTTC
CDR3: CASSPRPVTSYEQYF

D: TRBD1
J: TRBJ1-1
size: -
V: TRBV2
DNA: TGTGCCCTTGCTACGGGACAGAACATGAACACTGAAGCTTTCTTT
CDR3: CALATGQNMNTEAFF

D: -
J: TRBJ1-1
size: few
V: TRBV5-4
DNA: TGTGCCAGCAGCTTTGGGAACCGGGGGGATGAAGCTTTCTTT
CDR3: CASSFGNRGDEAFF

D: -
J: TRBJ2-1
size: -
V: TRBV11-3
DNA: TGTGCCAGCAGTCCTATAGGGGCGACCGGAAATGAGCAGTTCTTC
CDR3: CASSPIGATGNEQFF

D: -
J: TRBJ2-7
size: -
V: TRBV7-2
DNA: TGTGCCAGCAGCTTAGAGTTGGGGAACTACGAGCAGTACTTC
CDR3: CASSLELGNYEQYF

D: -
J: TRBJ1-4
size: -
V: TRBV11-1
DNA: TGTGCCAGCAGCTTAGCGGCAGGTCGTGGCGAAAAACTGTTTTTT
CDR3: CASSLAAGRGEKLFF

D: TRBD2
J: TRBJ2-5
size: -
V: TRBV11-3
DNA: TGTGCCAGCAGCTTAGGCGGCCTAGCGGGAGTCCAAGAGACCCAGTACTTC
CDR3: CASSLGGLAGVQETQYF

D: -
J: TRBJ2-7
size: -
V: TRBV6-5
DNA: TGTGCCAGCAGTTACTCATGGAAAGGGCAAGAGCAGTACTTC
CDR3: CASSYSWKGQEQYF

D: -
J: TRBJ2-3
size: -
V: TRBV4-2
DNA: TGTGCCAGCAGCTTGGTTGTGGGGGCCCGCGGCACAGATACGCAGTATTTT
CDR3: CASSLVVGARGTDTQYF

D: -
J: TRBJ1-5
size: -
V: TRBV2
DNA: TGTGCCAGCAGTGATAATCTGGGGGTGAGGGGGCAGCCCCAGCATTTT
CDR3: CASSDNLGVRGQPQHF

D: TRBD1
J: TRBJ1-4
size: -
V: TRBV19
DNA: TGTGCCAGTAGTTCTTCAGGGACAGGGGAAACTAATGAAAAACTGTTTTTT
CDR3: CASSSSGTGETNEKLFF

D: TRBD1
J: TRBJ1-1
size: -
V: TRBV10-3
DNA: TGTGCCATCATTCCCGGGACAGGGGAAAACACTGAAGCTTTCTTT
CDR3: CAIIPGTGENTEAFF

D: -
J: TRBJ1-1
size: -
V: TRBV20-1
DNA: TGCAGTGCAGGGTCGGACACTGAAGCTTTCTTT
CDR3: CSAGSDTEAFF

D: -
J: TRBJ2-5
size: -
V: TRBV29-1
DNA: TGCAGCGTTGATCGGCAGGGCGAAACCCAGTACTTC
CDR3: CSVDRQGETQYF

D: TRBD2
J: TRBJ2-7
size: few
V: TRBV19
DNA: TGTGCCAGTAGGGGACGGGGGGCCTACGAGCAGTACTTC
CDR3: CASRGRGAYEQYF

D: TRBD1
J: TRBJ1-4
size: -
V: TRBV28
DNA: TGTGCCAGCAGTCCCCTAAGGGGGCTGGCTAATGAAAAACTGTTTTTT
CDR3: CASSPLRGLANEKLFF

D: -
J: TRBJ2-2
size: once
V: TRBV6-1
DNA: TGTGCCAGCAGTGAAAGGAGGGATCCGGCCGGGGAGCTGTTTTTT
CDR3: CASSERRDPAGELFF

D: TRBD1
J: TRBJ1-1
size: -
V: TRBV27
DNA: TGTGCCAGCAGAAGACCGGGACAGGGAGCCGAGTTT
CDR3: CASRRPGQGAEF

D: -
J: TRBJ2-2
size: -
V: TRBV7-3
DNA: TGTGCCAGTGGGGCGACTCAAAACACCGGGGAGCTGTTTTTT
CDR3: CASGATQNTGELFF

D: -
J: TRBJ2-1
size: few
V: TRBV5-1
DNA: TGCGCCAGCAGCTTGGTCGGGGGTCATGAGCAGTTCTTC
CDR3: CASSLVGGHEQFF

D: -
J: TRBJ2-5
size: -
V: TRBV18
DNA: TGTGCCAGCTCACTGGCCACCAAAGAGACCCAGTACTTC
CDR3: CASSLATKETQYF

D: -
J: TRBJ1-3
size: -
V: TRBV11-2
DNA: TGTGCCAGCAGCTTACTTATTGACGTCGGACTAAACACCATATATTTT
CDR3: CASSLLIDVGLNTIYF

D: -
J: TRBJ1-1
size: -
V: TRBV19
DNA: TGTGCCAGTAGTATCGGGAGTGGGAACACTGAAGCTTTCTTT
CDR3: CASSIGSGNTEAFF

D: -
J: TRBJ2-7
size: -
V: TRBV4-2
DNA: TGTGCCAGCAGCCTACCGCCAGGGGGGAGCTCCTACGAGCAGTACTTC
CDR3: CASSLPPGGSSYEQYF

D: TRBD1
J: TRBJ1-2
size: once
V: TRBV10-3
DNA: TGTGCCATCAGTAACAGGGGGCTGAATGGCTACACCTTC
CDR3: CAISNRGLNGYTF

D: TRBD1
J: TRBJ1-3
size: -
V: TRBV18
DNA: TGTGCCAGCTCACCTGGAAGGGGGCGATCAGGAAACACCATATATTTT
CDR3: CASSPGRGRSGNTIYF

D: -
J: TRBJ2-7
size: -
V: TRBV13
DNA: TGTGCCAGCAGCTTACGGGGGCGGGGGACCTACGAGCAGTACTTC
CDR3: CASSLRGRGTYEQYF

D: -
J: TRBJ2-2
size: -
V: TRBV10-1
DNA: TGCGCCAGCAGTGAGTCGCTTGGAGGGGGGCCGGGGGAGCTGTTTTTT
CDR3: CASSESLGGGPGELFF

D: TRBD2
J: TRBJ2-7
size: few
V: TRBV5-3
DNA: TGTGCCAGAGTCCTTAGCGGGGGAACACAGTACGAGCAGTACTTC
CDR3: CARVLSGGTQYEQYF

D: -
J: TRBJ1-5
size: -
V: TRBV10-3
DNA: TGTGCCATCAGCCAGGGTGGCGTGGGCAATCAGCCCCAGCATTTT
CDR3: CAISQGGVGNQPQHF

D: TRBD1
J: TRBJ1-1
size: -
V: TRBV6-5
DNA: TGTGCCAGCAGTTGGGCCGCAGGGGGCGCGGGCACTGAAGCTTTCTTT
CDR3: CASSWAAGGAGTEAFF

D: -
J: TRBJ2-5
size: -
V: TRBV25-1
DNA: TGTGCCAGCAGTGAGCACCAGAGTGTAGAGACCCAGTACTTC
CDR3: CASSEHQSVETQYF

D: -
J: TRBJ1-6
size: few
V: TRBV18
DNA: TGTGCCAGCTCACCAACCGGGGCAAGGACCTATAATTCACCCCTCCACTTT
CDR3: CASSPTGARTYNSPLHF

D: -
J: TRBJ1-3
size: -
V: TRBV4-2
DNA: TGTGCCAGCAGCCAAGAGGGGGGCTCTGGAAACACCATATATTTT
CDR3: CASSQEGGSGNTIYF

D: TRBD2
J: TRBJ2-1
size: -
V: TRBV10-2
DNA: TGCGCCAGCAGGCCCTTGGCTAGCGGGGGTTCTAGCTCCTACAATGAGCAGTTCTTC
CDR3: CASRPLASGGSSSYNEQFF

D: -
J: TRBJ1-1
size: -
V: TRBV9
DNA: TGTGCCAGCAGCGTATATGACGGACGCCTAAACACTGAAGCTTTCTTT
CDR3: CASSVYDGRLNTEAFF